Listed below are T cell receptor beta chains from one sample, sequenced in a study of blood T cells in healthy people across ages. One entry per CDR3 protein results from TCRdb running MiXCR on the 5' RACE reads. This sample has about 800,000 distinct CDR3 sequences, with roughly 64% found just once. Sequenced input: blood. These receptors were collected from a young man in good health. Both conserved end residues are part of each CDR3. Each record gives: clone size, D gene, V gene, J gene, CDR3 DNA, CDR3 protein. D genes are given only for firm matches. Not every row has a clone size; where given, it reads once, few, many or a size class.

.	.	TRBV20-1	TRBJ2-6	TGCAGTGCTAGAGAGGTTAGGGAGTCTGGGGCCAACGTCCTGACTTTC	CSAREVRESGANVLTF
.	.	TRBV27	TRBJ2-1	TGTGCCAGGAGTGGTAACGCTATGTACTACAATGAGCAGTTCTTC	CARSGNAMYYNEQFF
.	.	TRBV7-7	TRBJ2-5	TGTGCCAGCAGCTTAGTTGGGGGCCGTCAAGAGACCCAGTACTTC	CASSLVGGRQETQYF
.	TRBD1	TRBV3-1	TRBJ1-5	TGTGCCAGCAGCCCCGGACAGGGAAAGAATCAGCCCCAGCATTTT	CASSPGQGKNQPQHF
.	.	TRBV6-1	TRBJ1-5	TGTGCCAGCAGTGAATGGGGGGGGCTCAATCAGCCCCAGCATTTT	CASSEWGGLNQPQHF
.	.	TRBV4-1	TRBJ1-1	TGCGCCAGCAGCCCCTCGGACGGGGAGCCTCTAGAAGCTTTCTTT	CASSPSDGEPLEAFF
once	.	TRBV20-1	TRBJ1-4	TGCAGTGTCACAAGAGAGGGCACCTTAAATGAAAAACTGTTTTTT	CSVTREGTLNEKLFF
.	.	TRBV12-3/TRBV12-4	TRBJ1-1	TGTGCCAGCAATCAAGGGAACACTGAAGCTTTCTTT	CASNQGNTEAFF
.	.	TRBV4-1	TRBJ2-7	TGCGCCAGCAGCCTATTAACACGCAGCGACGAGCAGTACTTC	CASSLLTRSDEQYF
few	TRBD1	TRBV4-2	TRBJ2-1	TGTGCCAGCTCACAGGGGGACGAGGACGATGAGCAGTTCTTC	CASSQGDEDDEQFF
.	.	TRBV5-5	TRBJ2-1	TGTGCCAGCAGCTGGACCTTACAGTATGAGCAGTTCTTC	CASSWTLQYEQFF
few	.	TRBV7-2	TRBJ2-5	TGTGCCAGCAGCTTACCCAGGGCCGCCCAAGAGACCCAGTACTTC	CASSLPRAAQETQYF
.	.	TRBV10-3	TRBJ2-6	TGTGCCATCCGAAATAGTCCTGGGGCCAACGTCCTGACTTTC	CAIRNSPGANVLTF
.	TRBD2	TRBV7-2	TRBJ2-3	TGTGCCAGCTTAGCGGGGGCTAGCACAGATACGCAGTATTTT	CASLAGASTDTQYF
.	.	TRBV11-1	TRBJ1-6	TGTGCCAGCAGCTTAACGTTCAGGGGTTTGGATTCACCCCTCCACTTT	CASSLTFRGLDSPLHF
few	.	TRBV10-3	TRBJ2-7	TGTGCCACACAGGGGGGGGCCTACGAGCAGTACTTC	CATQGGAYEQYF
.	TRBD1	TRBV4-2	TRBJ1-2	TGTGCCAGCAGCCAGACCACAGGGGGCGCCGTCGATGGCTACACCTTC	CASSQTTGGAVDGYTF
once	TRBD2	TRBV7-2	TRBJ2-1	TGTGCCAGCAGCATACTGCGGGAGTTCAGGGCGTACAATGAGCAGTTCTTC	CASSILREFRAYNEQFF
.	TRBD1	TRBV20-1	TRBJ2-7	TGCAGTGCGCCGACAGGGCGCCCCTACGAGCAGTACTTC	CSAPTGRPYEQYF
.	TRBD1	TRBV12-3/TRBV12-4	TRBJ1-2	TGTGCCAGCAGGGTTCAGGGGGGCGCTAACTATGGCTACACCTTC	CASRVQGGANYGYTF
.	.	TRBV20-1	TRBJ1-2	TGCAGTACCAGAACGGGGACAAACTATGGCTACACCTTC	CSTRTGTNYGYTF
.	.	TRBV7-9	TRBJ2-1	TGTGTCAGCCTCCGGGCGAACAATGAGCAGTTCTTC	CVSLRANNEQFF
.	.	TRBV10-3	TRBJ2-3	TGTGCCATCGGAGGGAGCGGCACAGATACGCAGTATTTT	CAIGGSGTDTQYF
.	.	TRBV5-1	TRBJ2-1	TGCGCCAGCAGCTTACCGGCAGGGGCCAATGAGCAGTTCTTC	CASSLPAGANEQFF
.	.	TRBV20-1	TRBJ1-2	TGCAGTGCTAGATCTCTTCAGGGGTGGGAAGGCTACACCTTC	CSARSLQGWEGYTF
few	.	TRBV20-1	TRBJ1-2	TGCAGTGCTAGTGTGGGCTACACCTTC	CSASVGYTF